These 15 T cell receptor beta chains share one sample of origin, sequenced in a study of CD8 T cells in ankylosing spondylitis. TCRdb re-analysed the 5' RACE reads in MiXCR, keeping a single row per CDR3 protein. The repertoire holds roughly 69,000 distinct CDR3 sequences, with roughly 5.3% as singletons. The sequenced material came from blood, either unsorted or a sorted T cell fraction (not recorded which). Receptors were obtained from a male donor with ankylosing spondylitis or in good health (not recorded which).

There are many counts of this clonotype. The gene calls are TRBV18 and TRBJ2-1, with 7 bases that match TRBD1. J lost 8 bases, V lost 2 bases, and 9 bases had no gene match. This CDR3 has 15 amino acids. The V gene's germline CDR1 is KGHSH and CDR2 LQKENI. CDR3: CASSPNRGGRDEQFF. CDR3 sequence (DNA): TGTGCCAGCTCACCAAACAGGGGTGGTAGAGATGAGCAGTTCTTC.

Ten or more counts support this clonotype. The genes are TRBV6-4 and TRBJ1-1; no reliable D call. The V and J ends lost 6 bases and 5 bases respectively, with 4 bases between them. CDR3 length equals 10 residues. Germline CDR1 is MRHNA and CDR2 is SNTAGT. The CDR3: CASRMTEAFF. The DNA of the CDR3 is TGTGCCAGCAGGATGACTGAAGCTTTCTTT.

This clonotype occurred many times. V gene TRBV2 combines with J gene TRBJ2-7; D ambiguous. Per the germline V gene, CDR1 is SNHLY and CDR2 is FYNNEI. The CDR3 contains 12 residues. V lost 6 bases and J 5 bases, leaving 11 bases between the germline ends. The CDR3 sequence: CASSPTADEQYF. The CDR3 bases are TGTGCCAGCAGCCCGACGGCCGACGAGCAGTACTTC. Drawing the rest from reference TRBV2 and TRBJ2-7, the complete variable domain is EPEVTQTPSHQVTQMGQEVILRCVPISNHLYFYWYRQILGQKVEFLVSFYNNEISEKSEIFDDQFSVERPDGSNFTLKIRSTKLEDSAMYFCASSPTADEQYFGPGTRLTVT.

This clonotype was found many times. The chain couples TRBV5-1 to TRBJ2-2; 12 bases map to TRBD1. The CDR3 has 16 residues. Germline V CDR1 and CDR2: SGHRS, YFSETQ. V shed 7 bases, J shed 3 bases, and the junction held 7 bases outside the gene matches. The CDR3 coding sequence is TGCGCCAGCGAACCGGGACAGGGGGCCGACACCGGGGAGCTGTTTTTT. Amino acids: CASEPGQGADTGELFF.

This clonotype was recorded many times. The CDR3 region is CASSQGGGMRTEAFF. CDR3 in DNA: TGTGCCAGCAGCCAAGGTGGAGGGATGAGGACTGAAGCTTTCTTT. The chain combines TRBV3-1 with TRBJ1-1; D gene ambiguous. CDR3 length: 15 amino acids. Deletions cut 1 base from V and 5 bases from J, with 14 bases between. CDR1 and CDR2 (germline): LGHDT, YNNKEL (reference sequence).

In its sample, this clonotype was seen a few times. This chain links TRBV9 with TRBJ2-7, with 7 bases lining up with TRBD1. CDR1 is SGDLS and CDR2 is YYNGEE in the germline V gene. The CDR3 length is 14 residues. Trimming took 4 bases from V and 6 from J; bases not matched to a gene: 10. Here the CDR3 DNA reads TGTGCCAGCAGCCCACGGGACAGCCCCCTCGAGCAGTACTTC. Encoded protein: CASSPRDSPLEQYF.

This clonotype was detected many times. As DNA, the CDR3 is TGTGCCAGCAGCTTGACAGGGGGCGCGTACGAGCAGTACTTC. Translation: CASSLTGGAYEQYF. The J gene is TRBJ2-7, the V gene TRBV5-6, with 9 positions matching TRBD1. Germline V gene data show CDR1 as SGHDT and CDR2 as YYEEEE. CDR3 length: 14 amino acids. Trimming cost V 1 base and J 4 bases; bases outside gene matches: 3.

In its sample, this clonotype was seen many times. This sequence joins TRBV11-2 and TRBJ2-2; 7 bases align to TRBD2. J was trimmed by 0 bases and V by 1 base; bases with no gene match: 11. The V gene's germline CDR1 is SGHAT and CDR2 FQNNGV. This CDR3 has 19 amino acids. The CDR3 loop is CASSLGGSGVRANTGELFF. The CDR3, as DNA: TGTGCCAGCAGCTTAGGTGGGAGCGGGGTCCGCGCGAACACCGGGGAGCTGTTTTTT.

This clonotype was seen ten or more times. The chain has TRBV20-1 and TRBJ1-2, with D perhaps TRBD1 (5 bases). The CDR3 length is 13 residues. In germline, CDR1 is DFQATT, CDR2 SNEGSKA (reference sequence). Between the trimmed V and J ends, which lost 6 bases and 3 bases, there was a span of 14 bases. CDR3 bases: TGCAGTGCGGTCCCAGGGAACTACTATGGCTACACCTTC. It codes for CSAVPGNYYGYTF.

Ten or more counts support this clonotype. V is TRBV10-2 and J is TRBJ2-3, with a weak D call TRBD2 (5 bases). The CDR3 covers 14 residues. Germline lookup yields CDR1 WSHSY and CDR2 SAAADI. With 7 bases removed from V and 2 bases from J, the gap between germline ends came to 13 bases. CDR3 in amino acids: CASTLRADTDTQYF. The DNA for the CDR3 is TGCGCCAGCACTCTGAGGGCAGACACAGATACGCAGTATTTT.

Ten or more counts support this clonotype. The CDR3 coding sequence is TGCGCCAGCAGCCCCGGGACAGGGGTTTACAATGAGCAGTTCTTC. The encoded protein is CASSPGTGVYNEQFF. V and J are TRBV5-1 and TRBJ2-1, with 10 bases matching TRBD1. Germline V gene lookup returns CDR1 SGHRS and CDR2 YFSETQ. V was pared by 4 bases and J by 4 bases, with 5 bases of the junction left unmatched. The CDR3 is made up of 15 amino acids. Drawing the rest from reference TRBV5-1 and TRBJ2-1, the complete variable domain is KAGVTQTPRYLIKTRGQQVTLSCSPISGHRSVSWYQQTPGQGLQFLFEYFSETQRNKGNFPGRFSGRQFSNSRSEMNVSTLELGDSALYLCASSPGTGVYNEQFFGPGTRLTVL.

This clonotype was seen ten or more times. V is TRBV7-9 and J is TRBJ2-1; 11 bases are shared with TRBD2. Unmatched junction bases numbered 9, after V lost 4 bases and J lost 7 bases. CDR1 is SEHNR and CDR2 is FQNEAQ in the germline V gene (reference sequence). The CDR3 runs to 16 residues. CDR3 nucleotide sequence: TGTGCCAGCAGCTCCTTAGCGGGGGGGCCGAATAATGAGCAGTTCTTC. Translating it yields CASSSLAGGPNNEQFF.

This clonotype was detected ten times or more. The chain joins TRBV10-2 to TRBJ2-6; tentative D call: TRBD2 (5 bases). V shed 3 bases and J shed 4 bases, with 19 bases lying between them. The CDR3 runs 18 residues. Germline assignment: CDR1 WSHSY and CDR2 SAAADI. Here the CDR3 DNA reads TGCGCCAGCAGTGACCGCTACGGGGAAGCAGCCGGGGCCAACGTCCTGACTTTC. It codes for CASSDRYGEAAGANVLTF.

This clonotype was recorded at least ten times. The CDR3, as DNA: TGTGCCAGCTCAATCAACAGGGAGTTGATGAACACTGAAGCTTTCTTT. Its translation: CASSINRELMNTEAFF. The chain recombines TRBV18 with TRBJ1-1; possible D gene TRBD1, 6 bases. This CDR3 region has 16 residues. The germline gives CDR1 KGHSH, CDR2 LQKENI. V gave up 5 bases and J gave up 0 bases, with 16 bases separating them.

As to this clonotype: It may be a read error: a sequence one base away is much more abundant. This chain's CDR3 is CASRATGGNYDQYF. The CDR3 DNA reads as TGTGCCAGTAGAGCGACAGGGGGAAACTACGATCAGTACTTC. The chain joins TRBV19 to TRBJ2-7, with 9 bases lining up with TRBD1. Germline loops: CDR1 LNHDA, CDR2 SQIVND (reference sequence). This CDR3 is 14 amino acids long.